This T cell receptor beta chain comes out of a study of early T cells in non-severe SARS-CoV-2 infection. TCRdb recomputed calls from the 5' RACE reads with MiXCR, one row per CDR3 protein. The profile shows 35,000 to 45,000 distinct CDR3 sequences, approximately 5.9% of them singletons. In germline, CDR1 is SGHTA, CDR2 FQGNSA. The CDR3 length is 15 residues. The V end lost 0 bases, the J end lost 1 base, and 9 bases lay between the germline ends. Sequenced here: whole blood, sampled at baseline. The TCR comes from an adult who was a healthcare worker with PCR-confirmed SARS-CoV-2 infection or an uninfected control (not recorded which). This chain uses TRBV7-2 with TRBJ2-5, with D possibly TRBD2 on 5 matching bases. The CDR3 sequence is CASSLATNIQETQYF. The DNA for the CDR3 is TGTGCCAGCAGCTTAGCGACTAATATCCAAGAGACCCAGTACTTC.